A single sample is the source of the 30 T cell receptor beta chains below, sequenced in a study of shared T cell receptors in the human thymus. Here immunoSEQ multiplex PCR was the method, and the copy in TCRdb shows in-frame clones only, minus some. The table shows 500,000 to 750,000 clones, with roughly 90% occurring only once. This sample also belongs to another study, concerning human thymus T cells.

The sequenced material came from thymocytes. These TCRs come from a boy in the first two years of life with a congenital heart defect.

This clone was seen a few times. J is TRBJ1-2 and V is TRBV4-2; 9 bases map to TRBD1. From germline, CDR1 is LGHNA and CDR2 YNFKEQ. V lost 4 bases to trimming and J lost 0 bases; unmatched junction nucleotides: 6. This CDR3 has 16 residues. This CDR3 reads CASSPGTGSTNYGYTF. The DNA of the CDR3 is TGTGCCAGCAGCCCCGGGACAGGGTCTACTAACTATGGCTACACCTTC.

DNA for the CDR3: TGTGCCAGCAGCTATAGCGGGGGCACTGACACCGGGGAGCTGTTTTTT. Protein: CASSYSGGTDTGELFF. V and J are TRBV5-8 and TRBJ2-2, with TRBD2 matching 9 bases. Germline CDR1 is SGHTS and CDR2 is YDEGEE. The CDR3 totals 16 residues. V shed 3 bases and J 3 bases; nucleotides not matched to a gene: 6.

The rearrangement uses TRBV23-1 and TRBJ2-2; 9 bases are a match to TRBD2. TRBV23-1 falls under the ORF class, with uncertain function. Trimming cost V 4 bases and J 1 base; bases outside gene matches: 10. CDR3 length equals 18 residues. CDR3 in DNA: TGCGCCAGCAGTCGGCCTAGCGGGGATGGCGGGAACACCGGGGAGCTGTTTTTT. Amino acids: CASSRPSGDGGNTGELFF.

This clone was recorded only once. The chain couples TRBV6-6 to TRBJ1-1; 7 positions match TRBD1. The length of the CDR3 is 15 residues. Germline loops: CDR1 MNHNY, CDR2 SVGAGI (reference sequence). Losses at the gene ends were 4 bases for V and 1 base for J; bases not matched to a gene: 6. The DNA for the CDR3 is TGTGCCAGCAGTTCCGGGACAGTGAAGAACACTGAAGCTTTCTTT. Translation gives CASSSGTVKNTEAFF.

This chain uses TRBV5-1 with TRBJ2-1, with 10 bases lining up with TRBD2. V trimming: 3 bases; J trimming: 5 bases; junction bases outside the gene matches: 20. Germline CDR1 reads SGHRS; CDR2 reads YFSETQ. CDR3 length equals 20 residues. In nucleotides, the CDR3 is TGCGCCAGCAGCTGGGGTCGAGCGGGAGGGCCGCTCCCCCAGCACAATGAGCAGTTCTTC. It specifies CASSWGRAGGPLPQHNEQFF.

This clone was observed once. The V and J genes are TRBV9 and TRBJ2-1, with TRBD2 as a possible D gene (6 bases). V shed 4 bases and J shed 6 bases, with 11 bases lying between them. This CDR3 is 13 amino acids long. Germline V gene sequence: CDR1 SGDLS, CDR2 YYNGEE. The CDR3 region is CASSRGLANEQFF. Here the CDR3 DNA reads TGTGCCAGCAGCCGGGGACTGGCCAATGAGCAGTTCTTC.

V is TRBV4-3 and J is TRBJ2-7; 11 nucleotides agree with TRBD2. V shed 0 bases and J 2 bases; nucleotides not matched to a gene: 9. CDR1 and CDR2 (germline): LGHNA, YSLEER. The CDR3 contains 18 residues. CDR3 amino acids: CASSQEGGTSGKTYEQYF. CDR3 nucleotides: TGCGCCAGCAGCCAAGAAGGAGGGACTAGCGGAAAAACCTACGAGCAGTACTTC.

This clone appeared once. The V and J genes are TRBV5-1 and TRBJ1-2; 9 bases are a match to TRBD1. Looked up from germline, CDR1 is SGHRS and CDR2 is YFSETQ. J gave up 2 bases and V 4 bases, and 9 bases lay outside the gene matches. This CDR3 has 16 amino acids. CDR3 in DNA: TGCGCCAGCAGCCCGGAAACCGGGACAGGGAACTATGGCTACACCTTC. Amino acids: CASSPETGTGNYGYTF. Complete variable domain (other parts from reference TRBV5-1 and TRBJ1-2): KAGVTQTPRYLIKTRGQQVTLSCSPISGHRSVSWYQQTPGQGLQFLFEYFSETQRNKGNFPGRFSGRQFSNSRSEMNVSTLELGDSALYLCASSPETGTGNYGYTFGSGTRLTVV.

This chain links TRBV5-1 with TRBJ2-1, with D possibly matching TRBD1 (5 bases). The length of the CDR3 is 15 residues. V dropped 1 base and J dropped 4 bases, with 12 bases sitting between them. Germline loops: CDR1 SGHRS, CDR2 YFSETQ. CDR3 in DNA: TGCGCCAGCAGCTTGACAGGACAAAATTACAATGAGCAGTTCTTC. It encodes CASSLTGQNYNEQFF.

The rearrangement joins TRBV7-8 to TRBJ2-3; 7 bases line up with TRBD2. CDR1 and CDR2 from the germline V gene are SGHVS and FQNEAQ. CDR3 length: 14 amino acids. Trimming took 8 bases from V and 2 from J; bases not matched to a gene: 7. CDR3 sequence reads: CASSGLAVTDTQYF. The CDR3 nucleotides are TGTGCCAGCTCTGGGCTAGCGGTCACAGATACGCAGTATTTT. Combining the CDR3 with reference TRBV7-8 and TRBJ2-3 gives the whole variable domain GAGVSQSPRYKVAKRGQDVALRCDPISGHVSLFWYQQALGQGPEFLTYFQNEAQLDKSGLPSDRFFAERPEGSVSTLKIQRTQQEDSAVYLCASSGLAVTDTQYFGPGTRLTVL.

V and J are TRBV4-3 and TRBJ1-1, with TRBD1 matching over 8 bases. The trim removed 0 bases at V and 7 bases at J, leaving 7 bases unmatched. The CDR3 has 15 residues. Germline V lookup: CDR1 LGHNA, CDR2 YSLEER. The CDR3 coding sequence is TGCGCCAGCAGCCAAGAACGACAGGGGAAGGTTGAAGCTTTCTTT. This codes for CASSQERQGKVEAFF.

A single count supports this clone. As DNA, the CDR3 is TGTGCCAGCTCCCCAGGGACAGGGGCTTTTTCGAGCTCCTACAATGAGCAGTTCTTC. Protein sequence: CASSPGTGAFSSSYNEQFF. The rearrangement links TRBV18 to TRBJ2-1, with 10 bases identical to TRBD1. This CDR3 spans 19 amino acids. V was clipped by 6 bases and J by 0 bases; unmatched bases: 14. Germline V gene sequence: CDR1 KGHSH, CDR2 LQKENI. The variable domain in full, completed from reference TRBV18 and TRBJ2-1, reads NAGVMQNPRHLVRRRGQEARLRCSPMKGHSHVYWYRQLPEEGLKFMVYLQKENIIDESGMPKERFSAEFPKEGPSILRIQQVVRGDSAAYFCASSPGTGAFSSSYNEQFFGPGTRLTVL.

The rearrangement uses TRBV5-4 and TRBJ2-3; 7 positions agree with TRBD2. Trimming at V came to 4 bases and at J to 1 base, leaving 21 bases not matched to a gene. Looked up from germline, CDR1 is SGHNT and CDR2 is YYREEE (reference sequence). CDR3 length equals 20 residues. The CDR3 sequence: CASSLAPRGETSRRTDTQYF. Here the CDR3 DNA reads TGTGCCAGCAGCCTTGCGCCCCGGGGGGAGACTAGCAGACGCACAGATACGCAGTATTTT.

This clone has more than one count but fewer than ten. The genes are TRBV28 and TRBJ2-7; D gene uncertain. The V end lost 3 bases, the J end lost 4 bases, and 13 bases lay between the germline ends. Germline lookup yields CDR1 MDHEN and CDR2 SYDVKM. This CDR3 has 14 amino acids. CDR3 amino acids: CASSLPVRGYEQYF. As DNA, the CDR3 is TGTGCCAGCAGTTTGCCAGTTCGTGGTTACGAGCAGTACTTC.

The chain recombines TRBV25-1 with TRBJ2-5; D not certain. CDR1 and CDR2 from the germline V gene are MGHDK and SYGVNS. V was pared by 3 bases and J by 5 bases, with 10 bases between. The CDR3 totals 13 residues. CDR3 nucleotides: TGTGCCAGCAGTGACGCCGTCGAGGAGACCCAGTACTTC. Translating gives CASSDAVEETQYF.

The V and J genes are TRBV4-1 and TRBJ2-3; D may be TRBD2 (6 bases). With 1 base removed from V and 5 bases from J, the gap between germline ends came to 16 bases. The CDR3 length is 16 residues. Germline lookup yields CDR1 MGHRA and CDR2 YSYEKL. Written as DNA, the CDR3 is TGCGCCAGCAGCCAAGCCGGGACTGCCGTTGGAGATACGCAGTATTTT. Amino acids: CASSQAGTAVGDTQYF.

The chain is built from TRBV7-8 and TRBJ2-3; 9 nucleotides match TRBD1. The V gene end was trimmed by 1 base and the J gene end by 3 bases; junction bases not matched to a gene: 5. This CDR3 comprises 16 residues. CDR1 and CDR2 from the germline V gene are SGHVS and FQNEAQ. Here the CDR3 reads CASSLGGQGVTDTQYF. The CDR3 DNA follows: TGTGCCAGCAGCTTAGGGGGACAGGGTGTGACAGATACGCAGTATTTT.

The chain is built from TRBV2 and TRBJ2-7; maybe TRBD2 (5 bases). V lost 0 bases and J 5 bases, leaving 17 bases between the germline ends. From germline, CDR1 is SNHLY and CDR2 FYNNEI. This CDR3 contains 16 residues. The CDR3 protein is CASSEALRGSAHEQYF. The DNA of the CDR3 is TGTGCCAGCAGTGAAGCGCTTCGAGGGAGCGCCCACGAGCAGTACTTC.

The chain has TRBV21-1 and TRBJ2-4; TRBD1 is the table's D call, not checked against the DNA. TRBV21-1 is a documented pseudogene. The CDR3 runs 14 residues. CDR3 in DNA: TGTGCCAGCAGCTTGCACAGGGTCGCGAACATTCAGTACTTC. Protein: CASSLHRVANIQYF.

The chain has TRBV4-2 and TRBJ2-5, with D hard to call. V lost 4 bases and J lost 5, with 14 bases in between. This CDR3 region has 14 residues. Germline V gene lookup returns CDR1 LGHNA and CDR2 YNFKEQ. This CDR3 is CASSPYSNIETQYF. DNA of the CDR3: TGTGCCAGCAGCCCCTACTCAAATATCGAGACCCAGTACTTC.

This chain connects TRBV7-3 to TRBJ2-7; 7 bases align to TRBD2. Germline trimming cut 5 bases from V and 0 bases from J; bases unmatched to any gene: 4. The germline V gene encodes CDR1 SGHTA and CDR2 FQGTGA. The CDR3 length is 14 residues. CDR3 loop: CASSRWGGSYEQYF. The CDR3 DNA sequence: TGTGCCAGCAGCCGGTGGGGGGGCTCCTACGAGCAGTACTTC. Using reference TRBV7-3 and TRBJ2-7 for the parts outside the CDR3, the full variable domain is GAGVSQTPSNKVTEKGKYVELRCDPISGHTALYWYRQSLGQGPEFLIYFQGTGAADDSGLPNDRFFAVRPEGSVSTLKIQRTERGDSAVYLCASSRWGGSYEQYFGPGTRLTVT.

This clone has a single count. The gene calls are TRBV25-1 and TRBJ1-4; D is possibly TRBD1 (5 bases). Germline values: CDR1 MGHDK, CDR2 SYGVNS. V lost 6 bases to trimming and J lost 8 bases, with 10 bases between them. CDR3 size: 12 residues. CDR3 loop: CASRGDGEKLFF. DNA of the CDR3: TGTGCCAGCAGAGGGGATGGGGAAAAACTGTTTTTT.

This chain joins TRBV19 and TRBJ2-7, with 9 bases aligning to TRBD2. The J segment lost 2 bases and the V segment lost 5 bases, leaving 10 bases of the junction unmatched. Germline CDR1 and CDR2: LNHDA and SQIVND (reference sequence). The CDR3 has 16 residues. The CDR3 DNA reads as TGTGCCAGTAGTCAAACTCCGACTAGCGGAACCTACGAGCAGTACTTC. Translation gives CASSQTPTSGTYEQYF. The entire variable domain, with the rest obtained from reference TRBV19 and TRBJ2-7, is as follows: DGGITQSPKYLFRKEGQNVTLSCEQNLNHDAMYWYRQDPGQGLRLIYYSQIVNDFQKGDIAEGYSVSREKKESFPLTVTSAQKNPTAFYLCASSQTPTSGTYEQYFGPGTRLTVT.

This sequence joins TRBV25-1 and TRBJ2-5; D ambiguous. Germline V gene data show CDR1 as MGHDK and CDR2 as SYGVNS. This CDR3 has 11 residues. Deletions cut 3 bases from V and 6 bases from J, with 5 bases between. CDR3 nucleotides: TGTGCCAGCAGTGACTTTAAGACCCAGTACTTC. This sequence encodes CASSDFKTQYF.

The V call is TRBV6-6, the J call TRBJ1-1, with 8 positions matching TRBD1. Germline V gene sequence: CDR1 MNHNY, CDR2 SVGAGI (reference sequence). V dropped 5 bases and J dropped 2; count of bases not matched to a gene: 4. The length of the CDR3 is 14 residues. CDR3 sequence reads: CASSDTGGNTEAFF. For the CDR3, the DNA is TGTGCCAGCAGTGATACAGGGGGTAACACTGAAGCTTTCTTT.

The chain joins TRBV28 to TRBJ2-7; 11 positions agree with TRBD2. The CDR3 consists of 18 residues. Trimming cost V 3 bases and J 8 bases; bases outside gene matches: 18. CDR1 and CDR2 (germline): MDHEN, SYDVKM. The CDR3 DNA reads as TGTGCCAGCAGTTTCGTACTAGCGGGAGTGCCCCACTACGAGCAGCAGTACTTC. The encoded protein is CASSFVLAGVPHYEQQYF.

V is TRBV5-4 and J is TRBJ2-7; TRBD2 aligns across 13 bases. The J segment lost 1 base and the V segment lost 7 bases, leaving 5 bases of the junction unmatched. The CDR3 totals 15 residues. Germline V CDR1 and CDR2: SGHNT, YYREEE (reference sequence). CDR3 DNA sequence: TGTGCCAGCTCTCGACTAGCGGGAGGTTCCTACGAGCAGTACTTC. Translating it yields CASSRLAGGSYEQYF.

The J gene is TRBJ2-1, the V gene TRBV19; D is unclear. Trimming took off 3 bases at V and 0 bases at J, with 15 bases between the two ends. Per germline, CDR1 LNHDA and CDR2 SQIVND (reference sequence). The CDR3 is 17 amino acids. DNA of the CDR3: TGTGCCAGTAGTATCCCTCCTGATTGGAGCTCCTACAATGAGCAGTTCTTC. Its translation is CASSIPPDWSSYNEQFF.

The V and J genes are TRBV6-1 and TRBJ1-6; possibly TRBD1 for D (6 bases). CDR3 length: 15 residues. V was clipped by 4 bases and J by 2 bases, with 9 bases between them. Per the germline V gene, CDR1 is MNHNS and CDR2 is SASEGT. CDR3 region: CASSGQGTYNSPLHF. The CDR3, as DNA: TGTGCCAGCAGTGGGCAGGGGACCTATAATTCACCCCTCCACTTT.

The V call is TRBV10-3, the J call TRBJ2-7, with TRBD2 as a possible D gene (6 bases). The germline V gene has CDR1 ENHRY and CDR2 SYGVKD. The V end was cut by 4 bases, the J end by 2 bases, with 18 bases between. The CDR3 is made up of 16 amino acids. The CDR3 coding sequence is TGTGCCATCAGTGGGGACTCATCTGTTAACCCCTACGAGCAGTACTTC. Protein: CAISGDSSVNPYEQYF.